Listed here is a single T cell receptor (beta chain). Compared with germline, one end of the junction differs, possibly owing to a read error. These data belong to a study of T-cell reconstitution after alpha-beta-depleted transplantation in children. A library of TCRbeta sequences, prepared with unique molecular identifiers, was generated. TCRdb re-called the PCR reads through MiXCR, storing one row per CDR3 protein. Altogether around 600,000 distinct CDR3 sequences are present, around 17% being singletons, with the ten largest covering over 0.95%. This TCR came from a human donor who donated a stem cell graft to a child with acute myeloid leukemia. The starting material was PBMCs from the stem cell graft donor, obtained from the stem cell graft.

The CDR3 loop reads CARSLAGTGELFF. In DNA form, the CDR3 reads TGTGCCAGAAGTTTAGCGGGTACCGGGGAGCTGTTTTTT. The gene calls are TRBV12-3 or TRBV12-4 and TRBJ2-2; 7 positions match TRBD2. The CDR3 runs to 13 residues.